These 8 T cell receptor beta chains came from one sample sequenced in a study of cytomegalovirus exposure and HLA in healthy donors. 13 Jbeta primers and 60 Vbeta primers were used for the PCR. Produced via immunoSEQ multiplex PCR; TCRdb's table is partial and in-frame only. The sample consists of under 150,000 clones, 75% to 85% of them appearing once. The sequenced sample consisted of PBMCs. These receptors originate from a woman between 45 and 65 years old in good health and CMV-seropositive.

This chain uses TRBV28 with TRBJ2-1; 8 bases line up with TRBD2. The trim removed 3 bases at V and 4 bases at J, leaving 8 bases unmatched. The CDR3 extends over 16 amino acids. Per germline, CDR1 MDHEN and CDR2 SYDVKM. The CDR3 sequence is CASSFVGGGSYNEQFF. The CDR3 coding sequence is TGTGCCAGCAGTTTTGTTGGCGGGGGGTCATACAATGAGCAGTTCTTC.

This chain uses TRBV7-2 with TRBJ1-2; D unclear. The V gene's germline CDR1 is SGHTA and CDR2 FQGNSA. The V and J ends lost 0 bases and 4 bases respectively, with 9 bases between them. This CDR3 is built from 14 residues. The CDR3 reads CASSLASQSYGYTF. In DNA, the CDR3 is TGTGCCAGCAGCTTAGCGTCACAGTCCTATGGCTACACCTTC. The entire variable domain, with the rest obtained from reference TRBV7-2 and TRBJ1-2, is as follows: GAGVSQSPSNKVTEKGKDVELRCDPISGHTALYWYRQSLGQGLEFLIYFQGNSAPDKSGLPSDRFSAERTGGSVSTLTIQRTQQEDSAVYLCASSLASQSYGYTFGSGTRLTVV.

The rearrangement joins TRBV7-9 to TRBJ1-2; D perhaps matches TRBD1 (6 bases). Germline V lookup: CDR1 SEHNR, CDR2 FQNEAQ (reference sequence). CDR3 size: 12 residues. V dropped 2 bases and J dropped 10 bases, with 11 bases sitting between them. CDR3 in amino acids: CASSLNPGAYTF. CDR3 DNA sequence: TGTGCCAGCAGCTTAAACCCAGGGGCCTACACCTTC.

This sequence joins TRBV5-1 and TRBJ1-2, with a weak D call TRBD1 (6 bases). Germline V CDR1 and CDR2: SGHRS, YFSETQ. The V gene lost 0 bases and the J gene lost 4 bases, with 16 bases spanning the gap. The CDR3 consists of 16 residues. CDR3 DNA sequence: TGCGCCAGCAGCTTGGTAAGGGGGGGCGACGGCTATGGCTACACCTTC. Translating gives CASSLVRGGDGYGYTF.

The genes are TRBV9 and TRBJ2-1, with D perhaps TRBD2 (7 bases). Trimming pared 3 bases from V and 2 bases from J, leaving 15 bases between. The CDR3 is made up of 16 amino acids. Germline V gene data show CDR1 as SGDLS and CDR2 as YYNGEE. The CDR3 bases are TGTGCCAGCAGCGCGGGGTCCGGGGGGCCCTACAATGAGCAGTTCTTC. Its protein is CASSAGSGGPYNEQFF. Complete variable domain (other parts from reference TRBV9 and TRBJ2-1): DSGVTQTPKHLITATGQRVTLRCSPRSGDLSVYWYQQSLDQGLQFLIQYYNGEERAKGNILERFSAQQFPDLHSELNLSSLELGDSALYFCASSAGSGGPYNEQFFGPGTRLTVL.

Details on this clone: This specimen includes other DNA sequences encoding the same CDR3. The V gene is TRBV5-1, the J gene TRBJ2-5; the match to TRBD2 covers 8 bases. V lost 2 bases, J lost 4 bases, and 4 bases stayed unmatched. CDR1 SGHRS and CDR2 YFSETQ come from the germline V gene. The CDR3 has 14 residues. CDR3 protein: CASSLGLAAETQYF. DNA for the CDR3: TGCGCCAGCAGCTTAGGACTAGCAGCAGAGACCCAGTACTTC.

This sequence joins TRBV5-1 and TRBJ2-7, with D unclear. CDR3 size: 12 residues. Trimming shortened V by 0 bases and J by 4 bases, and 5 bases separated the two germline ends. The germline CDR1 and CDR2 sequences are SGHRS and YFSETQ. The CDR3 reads CASSLGVYEQYF. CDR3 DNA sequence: TGCGCCAGCAGCTTGGGAGTTTACGAGCAGTACTTC.

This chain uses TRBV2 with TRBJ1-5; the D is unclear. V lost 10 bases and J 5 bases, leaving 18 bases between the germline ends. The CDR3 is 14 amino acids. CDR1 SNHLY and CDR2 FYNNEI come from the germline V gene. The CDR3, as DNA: TGTGCCACAAAGAGAGGAATACGAGATCAGCCCCAGCATTTT. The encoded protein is CATKRGIRDQPQHF. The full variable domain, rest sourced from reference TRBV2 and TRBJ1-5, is EPEVTQTPSHQVTQMGQEVILRCVPISNHLYFYWYRQILGQKVEFLVSFYNNEISEKSEIFDDQFSVERPDGSNFTLKIRSTKLEDSAMYFCATKRGIRDQPQHFGDGTRLSIL.